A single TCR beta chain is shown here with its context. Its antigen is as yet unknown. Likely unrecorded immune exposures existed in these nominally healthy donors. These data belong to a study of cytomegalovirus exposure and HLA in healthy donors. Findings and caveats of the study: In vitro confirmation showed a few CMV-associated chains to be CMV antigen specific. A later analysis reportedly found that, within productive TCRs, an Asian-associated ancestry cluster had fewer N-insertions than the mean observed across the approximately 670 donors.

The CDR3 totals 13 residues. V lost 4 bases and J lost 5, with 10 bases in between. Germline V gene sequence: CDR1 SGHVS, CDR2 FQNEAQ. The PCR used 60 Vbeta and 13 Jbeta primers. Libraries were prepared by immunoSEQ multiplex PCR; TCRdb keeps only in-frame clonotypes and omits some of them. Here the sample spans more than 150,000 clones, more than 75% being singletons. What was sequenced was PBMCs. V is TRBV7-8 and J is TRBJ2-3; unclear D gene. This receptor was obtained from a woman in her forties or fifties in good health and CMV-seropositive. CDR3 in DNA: TGTGCCAGCAGCTCCCGAGGCGGAGATACGCAGTATTTT. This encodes CASSSRGGDTQYF.